This passage covers 7 T cell receptor beta chains from one sample sequenced in a study of cytomegalovirus exposure and HLA in healthy donors. A multiplex PCR was run with 60 Vbeta primers and 13 Jbeta primers. TCRdb's copy holds only in-frame clones and misses some; the assay was immunoSEQ multiplex PCR. This sample's table has roughly 40,000 clones. The sequencing input was PBMCs. Source of these receptors: a man aged 25 to 45 in good health and CMV-seronegative.

CDR3 bases: TGTGCCAGCAGCGTATCTGAGTACGGGGAGCTGTTTTTT. This encodes CASSVSEYGELFF. V usage is TRBV9 and J usage is TRBJ2-2, with D unresolved. The CDR3 length is 13 residues. Germline CDR1 SGDLS, CDR2 YYNGEE. V shed 1 base and J shed 7 bases, with 8 bases lying between them.

This chain's CDR3 is CASSDPQGLGVADTQYF. The DNA for the CDR3 is TGTGCCAGCAGCGATCCCCAGGGGCTCGGGGTCGCAGATACGCAGTATTTT. This chain uses TRBV9 with TRBJ2-3; D may be TRBD1 (6 bases). The germline V and J ends were trimmed by 3 bases and 4 bases, with 21 bases remaining between them. The CDR3 sequence is 17 residues long. CDR1 is SGDLS, CDR2 YYNGEE, per germline.

The V gene is TRBV7-3, the J gene TRBJ1-1; D is perhaps TRBD1 (6 bases). CDR1 and CDR2 from the germline V gene are SGHTA and FQGTGA. The length of the CDR3 is 14 residues. Trimming removed 3 bases from V and 1 base from J, with 9 bases in between. CDR3: CASSLTTGNTEAFF. The CDR3 nucleotides read TGTGCCAGCAGCTTGACGACAGGGAACACTGAAGCTTTCTTT.

The V call is TRBV7-2, the J call TRBJ2-7; 7 nucleotides line up with TRBD2. J gave up 6 bases and V 4 bases, and 12 bases lay outside the gene matches. CDR3 size: 15 residues. The germline gives CDR1 SGHTA, CDR2 FQGNSA. CDR3 loop: CASSSAGAGDVEQYF. The CDR3 DNA reads TGTGCCAGCAGCTCAGCGGGTGCGGGGGACGTCGAGCAGTACTTC.

The chain recombines TRBV5-1 with TRBJ2-7; 12 bases fit TRBD2. CDR3 length: 15 amino acids. From germline, CDR1 is SGHRS and CDR2 YFSETQ. Germline trimming cut 0 bases from V and 3 bases from J; bases unmatched to any gene: 1. The DNA of the CDR3 is TGCGCCAGCAGCTTGGGACTAGCGGGAGTCTACGAGCAGTACTTC. Protein: CASSLGLAGVYEQYF.

The chain combines TRBV5-1 with TRBJ1-1, with D perhaps TRBD1 (5 bases). The CDR3 totals 14 residues. The V end lost 4 bases, the J end lost 2 bases, and 12 bases lay between the germline ends. Germline CDR1 SGHRS, CDR2 YFSETQ. This CDR3 is CASSIDSQNTEAFF. The CDR3 nucleotides are TGCGCCAGCAGCATCGACAGCCAAAACACTGAAGCTTTCTTT.

V and J are TRBV11-2 and TRBJ2-7; 9 bases are a match to TRBD2. Per germline, CDR1 SGHAT and CDR2 FQNNGV. This CDR3 contains 15 residues. Trimming cost V 4 bases and J 4 bases; bases outside gene matches: 8. This CDR3 is CASSWSSGSRYEQYF. The CDR3 DNA reads as TGTGCCAGCAGCTGGAGTAGCGGGAGTAGATACGAGCAGTACTTC.